This TCR beta chain appears in the sequencing data of a study of T cell responses to AZD1222 COVID-19 vaccine. Notes on the study in general: None of the repertoires were sampled until the peak T cell response had passed. Spike-specific TCR breadth and depth were elevated following two AZD1222 doses. White British people made up most donors, females outnumbered males, and clonal diversity was possibly underestimated. Among vaccine-associated CD4 TCRs, coverage spanned spike, with dominance at 160-218 and 743-854.

Assay: immunoSEQ multiplex PCR; the TCRdb copy retains only in-frame clones and omits some. Among 120,000 or so clones listed, roughly 90% were seen once. The CDR3 is 13 residues long. Germline assignment: CDR1 SEHNR and CDR2 FQNEAQ (reference sequence). The J segment lost 4 bases and the V segment lost 5 bases, leaving 5 bases of the junction unmatched. Regarding this clone: The antigen remains unidentified.

The chain is built from TRBV7-9 and TRBJ2-7; 7 bases are a match to TRBD1. This sequence was found in an adult who received the MenACWY meningococcal vaccine as a control. Sequences were derived from peripheral blood, sampled 28 days after the second dose of the MenACWY control vaccine. CDR3 DNA: TGTGCCAGCAGCACCCGGGACAGATACGAGCAGTACTTC. Its translation: CASSTRDRYEQYF. Filled out from reference TRBV7-9 and TRBJ2-7, the complete variable domain reads DTGVSQNPRHKITKRGQNVTFRCDPISEHNRLYWYRQTLGQGPEFLTYFQNEAQLEKSRLLSDRFSAERPKGSFSTLEIQRTEQGDSAMYLCASSTRDRYEQYFGPGTRLTVT.